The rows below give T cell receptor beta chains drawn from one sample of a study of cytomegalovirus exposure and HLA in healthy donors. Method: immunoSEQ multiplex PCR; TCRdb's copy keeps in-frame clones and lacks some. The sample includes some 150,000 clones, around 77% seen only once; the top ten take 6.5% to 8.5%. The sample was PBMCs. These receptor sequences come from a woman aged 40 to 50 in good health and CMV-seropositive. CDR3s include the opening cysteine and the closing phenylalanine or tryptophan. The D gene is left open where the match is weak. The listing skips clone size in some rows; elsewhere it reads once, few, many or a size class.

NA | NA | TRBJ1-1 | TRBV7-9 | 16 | CASSLASSGGGTEAFF | TGTGCCAGCAGCTTAGCGAGCAGCGGGGGTGGAACTGAAGCTTTCTTT
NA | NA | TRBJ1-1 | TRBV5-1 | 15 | CASSLERGMNTEAFF | TGCGCCAGCAGCTTGGAGCGGGGGATGAACACTGAAGCTTTCTTT
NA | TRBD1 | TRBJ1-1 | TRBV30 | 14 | CAWSVPGGNTEAFF | TGTGCCTGGAGTGTACCAGGGGGGAACACTGAAGCTTTCTTT
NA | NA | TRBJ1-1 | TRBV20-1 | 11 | CSAPSQGSAFF | TGCAGTGCCCCTAGCCAGGGGTCGGCTTTCTTT
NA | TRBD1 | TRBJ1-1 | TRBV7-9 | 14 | CASSLEGTGPEAFF | TGTGCCAGCAGCTTAGAAGGGACAGGGCCTGAAGCTTTCTTT
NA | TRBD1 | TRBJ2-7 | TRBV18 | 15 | CASSPQDRAPYEQYF | TGTGCCAGCTCACCGCAAGACAGGGCTCCCTACGAGCAGTACTTC
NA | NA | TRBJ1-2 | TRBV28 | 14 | CASSLPGMLYGYTF | TGTGCCAGCAGTTTGCCAGGGATGTTGTATGGCTACACCTTC
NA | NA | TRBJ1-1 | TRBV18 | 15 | CASSYRLQGGAEAFF | TGTGCCAGCTCATACCGGTTACAGGGCGGCGCTGAAGCTTTCTTT
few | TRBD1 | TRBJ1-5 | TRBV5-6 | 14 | CASSFGQGNQPQHF | TGTGCCAGCAGCTTCGGACAGGGCAATCAGCCCCAGCATTTT
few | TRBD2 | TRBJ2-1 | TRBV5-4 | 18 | CASSFSSGARANYNEQFF | TGTGCCAGCAGCTTTTCTAGCGGGGCCCGGGCTAATTACAATGAGCAGTTCTTC
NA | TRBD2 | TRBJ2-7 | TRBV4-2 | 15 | CASSQGSGGVYEQYF | TGTGCCAGCAGCCAAGGAAGCGGGGGGGTCTACGAGCAGTACTTC
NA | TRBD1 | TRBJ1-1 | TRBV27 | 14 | CASSRGTVHTEAFF | TGTGCCAGCAGCCGCGGGACAGTTCATACTGAAGCTTTCTTT
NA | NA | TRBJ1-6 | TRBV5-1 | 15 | CASSSPGTGSSPLHF | TGTGCCAGCAGCTCGCCCGGGACTGGTAGTTCACCCCTCCACTTT
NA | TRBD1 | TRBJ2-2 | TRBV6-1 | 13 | CASGRQGPGELFF | TGTGCCAGCGGTAGACAGGGCCCCGGGGAGCTGTTTTTT
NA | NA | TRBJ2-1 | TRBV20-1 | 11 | CSARDLSEQFF | TGCAGTGCTAGAGATCTCAGTGAGCAGTTCTTC
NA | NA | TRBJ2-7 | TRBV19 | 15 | CASSITRDGSYEQYF | TGTGCCAGTAGTATAACGCGGGACGGCTCCTACGAGCAGTACTTC
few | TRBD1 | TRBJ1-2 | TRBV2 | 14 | CASSDATGAVGYTF | TGTGCCAGCAGTGACGCGACAGGGGCGGTTGGCTACACCTTC
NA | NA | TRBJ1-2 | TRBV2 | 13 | CASSNAGYYGYTF | TGTGCCAGCAGCAACGCGGGATACTATGGCTACACCTTC
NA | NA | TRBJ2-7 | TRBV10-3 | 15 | CAIRSGTGSSYEQYF | TGTGCCATTCGCTCGGGGACCGGGAGCTCCTACGAGCAGTACTTC
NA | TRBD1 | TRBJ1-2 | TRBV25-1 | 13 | CASRLGTEYGYTF | TGTGCCAGCCGGCTGGGGACAGAATATGGCTACACCTTC
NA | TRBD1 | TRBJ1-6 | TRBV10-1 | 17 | CAVDRGHGSSYNSPLHF | TGCGCCGTTGACAGGGGGCATGGAAGCTCCTATAATTCACCCCTCCACTTT
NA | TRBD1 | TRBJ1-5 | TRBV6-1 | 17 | CASSEGGQGWSNQPQHF | TGTGCCAGCAGTGAAGGGGGACAGGGATGGAGCAATCAGCCCCAGCATTTT
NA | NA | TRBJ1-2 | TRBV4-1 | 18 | CASSQDPTSEGGPYGYTF | TGCGCCAGCAGCCAAGATCCTACCAGTGAGGGCGGACCCTATGGCTACACCTTC
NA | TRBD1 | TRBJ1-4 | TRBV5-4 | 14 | CASSFGTGREKLFF | TGTGCCAGCAGCTTCGGGACAGGCCGTGAAAAACTGTTTTTT
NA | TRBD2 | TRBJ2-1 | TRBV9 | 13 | CASNGLAGHEQFF | TGTGCCAGCAACGGACTAGCGGGACATGAGCAGTTCTTC
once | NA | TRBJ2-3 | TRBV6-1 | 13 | CARGLGKKDTQYF | TGTGCCAGGGGACTCGGCAAGAAAGATACGCAGTATTTT
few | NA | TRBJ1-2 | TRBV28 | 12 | CASRRPGGGYTF | TGTGCCAGCAGGCGCCCGGGGGGCGGCTACACCTTC
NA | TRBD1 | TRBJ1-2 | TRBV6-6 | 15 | CASTSRDRGSYGYTF | TGTGCCAGCACCTCCAGGGACAGGGGGTCCTATGGCTACACCTTC
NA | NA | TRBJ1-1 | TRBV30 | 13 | CAWEIQGNTEAFF | TGTGCCTGGGAAATTCAGGGGAACACTGAAGCTTTCTTT
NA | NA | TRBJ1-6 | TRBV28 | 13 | CASSQGRVSPLHF | TGTGCCAGCAGCCAGGGAAGGGTATCACCCCTCCACTTT
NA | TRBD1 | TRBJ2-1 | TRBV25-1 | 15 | CASSEPGQGEDEQFF | TGTGCCAGCAGTGAGCCGGGACAGGGTGAAGATGAGCAGTTCTTC
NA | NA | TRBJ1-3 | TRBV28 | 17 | CASSSYRRGFSGNTIYF | TGTGCCAGCAGTTCGTACAGGAGAGGCTTCTCTGGAAACACCATATATTTT
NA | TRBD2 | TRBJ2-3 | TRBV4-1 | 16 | CASSQNSGGASDTQYF | TGCGCCAGCAGCCAGAATAGCGGGGGGGCCTCAGATACGCAGTATTTT
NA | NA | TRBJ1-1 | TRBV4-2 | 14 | CASMPLALNTEAFF | TGTGCCAGCATGCCCCTAGCGCTGAACACTGAAGCTTTCTTT
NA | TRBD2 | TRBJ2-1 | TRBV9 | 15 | CASSAGLAGDNEQFF | TGTGCCAGCAGCGCAGGACTAGCGGGGGACAATGAGCAGTTCTTC
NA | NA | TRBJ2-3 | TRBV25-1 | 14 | CASSDAGYPDTQYF | TGTGCCAGCAGTGACGCGGGGTATCCAGATACGCAGTATTTT
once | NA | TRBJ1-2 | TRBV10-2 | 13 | CASSEAPGDGYTF | TGCGCCAGCAGTGAGGCCCCCGGGGATGGCTACACCTTC
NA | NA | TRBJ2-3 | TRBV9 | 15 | CASSVAGVSTDTQYF | TGTGCCAGCAGCGTAGCCGGGGTGAGCACAGATACGCAGTATTTT
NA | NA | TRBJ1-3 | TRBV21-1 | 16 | CASSKAGGVEGNTIYF | TGTGCCAGCAGCAAAGCGGGGGGGGTGGAGGGAAACACCATATATTTT
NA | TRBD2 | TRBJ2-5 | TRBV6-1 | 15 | CASAMSLAGGKTQYF | TGTGCCAGCGCGATGTCACTAGCGGGGGGAAAGACCCAGTACTTC
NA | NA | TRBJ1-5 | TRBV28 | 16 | CASNLGSRGSSQPQHF | TGTGCCAGCAACCTAGGGAGCCGGGGGTCAAGTCAGCCCCAGCATTTT
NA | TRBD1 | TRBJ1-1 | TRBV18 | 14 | CASSPGTGGSRAFF | TGTGCCAGCTCACCCGGGACAGGGGGCTCAAGGGCTTTCTTT
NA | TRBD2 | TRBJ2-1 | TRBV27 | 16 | CASSLIAGGIYNEQFF | TGTGCCAGCAGTCTTATAGCGGGGGGAATCTACAATGAGCAGTTCTTC
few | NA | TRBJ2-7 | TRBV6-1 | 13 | CASSTLGGPEQYF | TGTGCCAGCAGTACCTTGGGGGGGCCCGAGCAGTACTTC
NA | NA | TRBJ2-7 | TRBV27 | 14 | CASSFAGFRTEQYF | TGTGCCAGCAGTTTCGCGGGGTTCCGTACCGAGCAGTACTTC
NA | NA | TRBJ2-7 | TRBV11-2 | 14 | CASSLERGGYEQYF | TGTGCCAGCAGCTTAGAACGGGGAGGCTACGAGCAGTACTTC
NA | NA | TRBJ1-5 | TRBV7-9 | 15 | CASSFSLGEYQPQHF | TGTGCCAGCAGCTTCTCTCTCGGGGAGTATCAGCCCCAGCATTTT
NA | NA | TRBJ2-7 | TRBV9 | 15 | CASSVEIGSSYEQYF | TGTGCCAGCAGCGTAGAGATCGGGAGCTCCTACGAGCAGTACTTC
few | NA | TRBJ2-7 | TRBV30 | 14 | CAWSPTGRSYEQYF | TGTGCCTGGAGTCCGACGGGGAGGTCCTACGAGCAGTACTTC
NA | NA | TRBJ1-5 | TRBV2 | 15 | CASSEEQGRNQPQHF | TGTGCCAGCAGTGAAGAGCAGGGCAGGAATCAGCCCCAGCATTTT
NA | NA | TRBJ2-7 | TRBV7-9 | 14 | CSSSNSGRDYEQYF | TGTTCCAGCAGCAACTCGGGCAGGGACTACGAGCAGTACTTC
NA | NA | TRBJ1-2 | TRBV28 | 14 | CASSQTDSAYGYTF | TGTGCCAGCAGTCAGACGGACAGCGCCTATGGCTACACCTTC
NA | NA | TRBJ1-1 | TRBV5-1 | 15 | CASSLAGRPDTEAFF | TGCGCCAGCAGCTTGGCCGGTCGCCCGGACACTGAAGCTTTCTTT
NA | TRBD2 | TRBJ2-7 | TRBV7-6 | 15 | CASRTRTSKDYEQYF | TGTGCCAGCAGGACTAGGACTAGTAAAGACTACGAGCAGTACTTC
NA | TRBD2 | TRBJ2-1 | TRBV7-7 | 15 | CASSVTSGLYNEQFF | TGTGCCAGCAGCGTAACTAGCGGGCTATACAATGAGCAGTTCTTC
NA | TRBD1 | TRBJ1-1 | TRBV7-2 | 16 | CASSLAGQLLNTEAFF | TGTGCCAGCAGCTTAGCGGGACAGCTCTTGAACACTGAAGCTTTCTTT
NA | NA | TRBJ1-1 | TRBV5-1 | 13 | CASSLGGLTEAFF | TGCGCCAGCAGCTTGGGGGGACTCACTGAAGCTTTCTTT